These 3 T cell receptor beta chains originate from one sample sequenced in a study of T cell repertoires in cytomegalovirus infection. TCRdb processed the reads anew with MiXCR; each CDR3 protein has one entry. The sample holds about 740,000 distinct CDR3 sequences, 35% to 45% seen once. The sample consisted of PBMCs. These receptors all come from a human donor in good health (CMV status not recorded). Some clones in this sample may be carry-over from other donors' samples.

This chain connects TRBV15 to TRBJ2-7; 8 nucleotides line up with TRBD1. CDR3 size: 17 residues. The germline V gene has CDR1 LNHNV and CDR2 YYDKDF (reference sequence). Unmatched junction bases numbered 12, after V lost 0 bases and J lost 5 bases. The DNA for the CDR3 is TGTGCCACCAGCAGAGATTTGCCCGGACAGGGACGGAACGAGCAGTACTTC. Translated: CATSRDLPGQGRNEQYF.

The chain combines TRBV24-1 with TRBJ2-3; D tentatively reads TRBD1 or TRBD2 (5 bases each). There are 14 residues in the CDR3. The ends were cut back, 9 bases at V and 2 bases at J, with 14 bases in the middle. CDR1 and CDR2 (germline): KGHDR, SFDVKD. CDR3 DNA: TGTGCCACCGAGGGGCACTTTGACACAGATACGCAGTATTTT. Protein sequence: CATEGHFDTDTQYF.

The table lists this clonotype with a count of one. Germline is not matched at one junction end, which may reflect a read error. The rearrangement joins TRBV6-2 or TRBV6-3 to TRBJ2-3; no clear D gene. The CDR3 is made up of 13 amino acids. Germline CDR1 MNHEY, CDR2 SVGEGT. The CDR3 region is CASVNSGTETQYF. The CDR3 nucleotides are TGTGCCAGCGTCAATTCTGGCACAGAGACGCAGTATTTT.